The 8 T cell receptor beta chains below were found in one sample sequenced in a study of T cell changes during pregnancy in multiple sclerosis. Here immunoSEQ multiplex PCR was the method, and the copy in TCRdb shows in-frame clones only, minus some. The table shows about 85,000 clones, with approximately 90% occurring only once. Sequencing used peripheral blood, obtained in the first trimester of pregnancy. The receptor source for this set is a female donor with multiple sclerosis, enrolled in a pregnancy study.

This sequence joins TRBV2 and TRBJ2-5; 7 positions agree with TRBD1. V was pared by 6 bases and J by 1 base, with 17 bases of the junction left unmatched. Germline-derived CDR1 and CDR2 are SNHLY and FYNNEI. This CDR3 region has 18 residues. CDR3: CASRTQISGTATQETQYF. In nucleotides, the CDR3 is TGTGCCAGCAGGACTCAGATATCCGGGACAGCGACCCAAGAGACCCAGTACTTC.

The chain carries TRBV2 and TRBJ1-2; maybe TRBD1 (6 bases). The CDR3 totals 11 residues. V lost 6 bases and J lost 7, with 9 bases in between. The germline V gene has CDR1 SNHLY and CDR2 FYNNEI. The CDR3 DNA is TGTGCCAGCAGAGTAGGGGGTGGCTACACCTTC. Its translation is CASRVGGGYTF. Complete variable domain (other parts from reference TRBV2 and TRBJ1-2): EPEVTQTPSHQVTQMGQEVILRCVPISNHLYFYWYRQILGQKVEFLVSFYNNEISEKSEIFDDQFSVERPDGSNFTLKIRSTKLEDSAMYFCASRVGGGYTFGSGTRLTVV.

This clone was counted only a few times. This chain uses TRBV7-9 with TRBJ1-4, with D unclear. Germline V CDR1 and CDR2: SEHNR, FQNEAQ (reference sequence). This CDR3 has 14 residues. The CDR3 here is CATRRLWSDEKLFF. The CDR3 bases are TGTGCGACACGGAGGCTTTGGTCGGATGAAAAACTGTTTTTT.

V and J are TRBV19 and TRBJ2-1; 10 positions match TRBD2. Germline values: CDR1 LNHDA, CDR2 SQIVND (reference sequence). Losses at the gene ends were 3 bases for V and 7 bases for J; bases not matched to a gene: 3. This CDR3 spans 14 amino acids. DNA of the CDR3: TGTGCCAGTAGTATCGGACTAGCGGCAAATGAGCAGTTCTTC. Translation gives CASSIGLAANEQFF.

The genes are TRBV5-6 and TRBJ1-1; 7 bases are a match to TRBD1. Trimming removed 2 bases from V and 5 bases from J; junction bases left unmatched: 3. The CDR3 runs 13 residues. Germline V gene sequence: CDR1 SGHDT, CDR2 YYEEEE. The CDR3 sequence is CASSLSGGTEAFF. In DNA, the CDR3 is TGTGCCAGCAGCTTATCAGGGGGTACTGAAGCTTTCTTT.

The chain has TRBV6-4 and TRBJ2-6; D is ambiguous. With 3 bases removed from V and 1 base from J, the gap between germline ends came to 4 bases. Germline V gene data show CDR1 as MRHNA and CDR2 as SNTAGT. CDR3 length: 14 amino acids. In DNA form, the CDR3 reads TGTGCCAGCAGTGAAGCGTCTGGGGCCAACGTCCTGACTTTC. It yields the protein CASSEASGANVLTF.

The rearrangement joins TRBV11-2 to TRBJ1-6; perhaps TRBD1 as D (6 bases). Germline values: CDR1 SGHAT, CDR2 FQNNGV. V lost 0 bases, J lost 9 bases, and 9 bases lay in between. The CDR3 covers 14 residues. CDR3 sequence: CASSLEQGISPLHF. The CDR3 region has the DNA TGTGCCAGCAGCTTAGAACAGGGTATTTCACCCCTCCACTTT.

J is TRBJ1-3 and V is TRBV10-2; TRBD1 might be the D (5 bases). The germline V gene encodes CDR1 WSHSY and CDR2 SAAADI. The CDR3 is 15 amino acids. The V gene lost 3 bases and the J gene lost 4 bases, with 13 bases spanning the gap. The CDR3 region is CASSEPRAYGNTIYF. CDR3 in DNA: TGCGCCAGCAGTGAACCCAGGGCGTACGGAAACACCATATATTTT.